These T cell receptor beta chains were read from a single sample in a study of control samples from healthy donors and cancer patients. The repertoire was sequenced with immunoSEQ multiplex PCR; TCRdb's copy has only in-frame clones and lacks some. The sample holds roughly 150,000 clones, 93% seen once. The sequenced material came from blood. These receptors were obtained from a man in his late teens or twenties in good health. Both conserved end residues are part of each CDR3. D genes are given only for firm matches. Some rows mark clone size as missing; the rest say once, few, many or name a class of expanded clone.

clone size,J gene,V gene,D gene,CDR3 length,CDR3 DNA,CDR3 protein
.,TRBJ1-5,TRBV6-1,.,17,TGTGCCAGCAGTGACCAATTGGTCCGAGGGGCGCGTCAGCCCCAGCATTTT,CASSDQLVRGARQPQHF
.,TRBJ2-6,TRBV3-1/TRBV3-2,.,19,TGTGCCAGCAGCCCCGGGGGTCCAGGGATGAGTTCTGGGGCCAACGTCCTGACTTTC,CASSPGGPGMSSGANVLTF
.,TRBJ2-3,TRBV5-1,.,14,TGCGCCAGCAGCGCGGTGGGCAACACAGATACGCAGTATTTT,CASSAVGNTDTQYF
.,TRBJ1-1,TRBV5-1,.,14,TGCGCCAGCAGCTTGGAAGGGGGTTCCACTGAAGCTTTCTTT,CASSLEGGSTEAFF
once,TRBJ2-2,TRBV6-1,.,15,TGTGCCAGCAGTGAAAGGGGCGGCAACACCGGGGAGCTGTTTTTT,CASSERGGNTGELFF
.,TRBJ2-7,TRBV27,TRBD2,15,TGTGCCAGCAGTCCTTCGACTAGCGGGCTGTACGAGCAGTACTTC,CASSPSTSGLYEQYF
.,TRBJ1-3,TRBV5-8,.,17,TGTGCCAGCAGCTTTGGTTACTCGGGGCCCTCTGGAAACACCATATATTTT,CASSFGYSGPSGNTIYF
.,TRBJ2-5,TRBV6-6,TRBD2,14,TGTGCCAGCAGTTACTCGCGGGGGACGGAGACCCAGTACTTC,CASSYSRGTETQYF
.,TRBJ1-2,TRBV6-2/TRBV6-3,.,14,TGTGCCAGCAGCCGGGACGGGCACGACTATGGCTACACCTTC,CASSRDGHDYGYTF
.,TRBJ1-2,TRBV19,TRBD1,13,TGTGCCAGTAGTACCGACAGGGAGGATGGCTACACCTTC,CASSTDREDGYTF
.,TRBJ1-5,TRBV5-6,TRBD1,17,TGTGCCAGCAGCTTGGGGTTGTTCGCGACAGGGGATCAGCCCCAGCATTTT,CASSLGLFATGDQPQHF
.,TRBJ1-1,TRBV24-1,.,13,TGTGCCACCAGGCCGGGACAGAACACTGAAGCTTTCTTT,CATRPGQNTEAFF
few,TRBJ1-1,TRBV7-9,TRBD1,16,TGTGCCAGCAGCCAGAACAGGGGGCTTGGGAACACTGAAGCTTTCTTT,CASSQNRGLGNTEAFF
.,TRBJ2-3,TRBV7-8,TRBD2,15,TGTGCCAGCAGCCCCCTAGCGGGGAGAACAGATACGCAGTATTTT,CASSPLAGRTDTQYF
.,TRBJ2-1,TRBV5-1,TRBD2,17,TGCGCCAGCAGACGTGACCCCGGGACTAGCGGATTCCGGGAGCAGTTCTTC,CASRRDPGTSGFREQFF
.,TRBJ2-3,TRBV5-1,.,17,TGCGCCAGCAGCTTAATAATAAGGGACGGCATGGGAGATACGCAGTATTTT,CASSLIIRDGMGDTQYF
.,TRBJ1-3,TRBV7-6,.,15,TGTGCCAGCAGCGCAACGACAGCGGCTGGAAACACCATATATTTT,CASSATTAAGNTIYF
.,TRBJ2-7,TRBV5-5,.,11,TGTGCCAGCAGCTACGACTACGAGCAGTACTTC,CASSYDYEQYF
.,TRBJ2-1,TRBV20-1,TRBD1,16,TGCAGTGCTAGTAGGGGGCAGGCCCTCTCCTACAATGAGCAGTTCTTC,CSASRGQALSYNEQFF
.,TRBJ2-5,TRBV28,TRBD2,15,TGTGCCAGCAGTTTACCCCTAGCGGACCAAGAGACCCAGTACTTC,CASSLPLADQETQYF
.,TRBJ2-7,TRBV10-2,TRBD1,12,TGCGCCAGCAAACAGGGGAGTTACGAGCAGTACTTC,CASKQGSYEQYF
.,TRBJ2-2,TRBV27,.,13,TGTGCCAGCCAAGGGATTAACACCGGGGAGCTGTTTTTT,CASQGINTGELFF
.,TRBJ1-1,TRBV28,TRBD1,14,TGTGCCAGCAGCTCCCGGACAGGGGCCACTGAAGCTTTCTTT,CASSSRTGATEAFF
.,TRBJ1-4,TRBV18,TRBD1,17,TGTGCCAGCTCACCATCCCCGGGGAGCAGGGGGAATGAAAAACTGTTTTTT,CASSPSPGSRGNEKLFF
.,TRBJ1-1,TRBV4-2,TRBD1,14,TGTGCCAGCAGCCAAGGAACAGGGGGCAGCGTAGCTTTCTTT,CASSQGTGGSVAFF
.,TRBJ1-6,TRBV4-2,TRBD1,16,TGTGCCAGCAGCCGGAGGGACAGCAGCGACAATTCACCCCTCCACTTT,CASSRRDSSDNSPLHF
.,TRBJ2-7,TRBV13,TRBD2,15,TGTGCCAGCAGCCGGAAGCGGGGGGGTACCTACGAGCAGTACTTC,CASSRKRGGTYEQYF
.,TRBJ1-3,TRBV30,.,11,TGTGCCTGGAGTAATGGGAACACCATATATTTT,CAWSNGNTIYF
few,TRBJ2-1,TRBV30,.,14,TGTGCCTGGAGTTGGGGGGGCGGCTACAATGAGCAGTTCTTC,CAWSWGGGYNEQFF
.,TRBJ2-1,TRBV9,TRBD1,14,TGTGCCAGCAGCTCGATTGGACAGGTCAATGAGCAGTTCTTC,CASSSIGQVNEQFF
.,TRBJ2-1,TRBV19,TRBD1,13,TGTGCCAGTAGTACACAGGGACAGAGAGAGCAGTTCTTC,CASSTQGQREQFF
.,TRBJ1-2,TRBV4-1,.,15,TGCGCCAGCAGCCAAGCGAAGCTACCCGGATATGGCTACACCTTC,CASSQAKLPGYGYTF